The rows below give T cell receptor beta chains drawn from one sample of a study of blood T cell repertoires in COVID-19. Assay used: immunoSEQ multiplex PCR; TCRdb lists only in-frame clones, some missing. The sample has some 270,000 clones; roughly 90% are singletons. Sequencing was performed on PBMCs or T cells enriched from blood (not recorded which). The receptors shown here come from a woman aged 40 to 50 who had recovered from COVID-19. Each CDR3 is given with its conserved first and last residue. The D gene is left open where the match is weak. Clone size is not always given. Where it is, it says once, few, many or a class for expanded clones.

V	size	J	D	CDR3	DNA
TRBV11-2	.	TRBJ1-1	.	CASSLEINKNTEAFF	TGTGCCAGCAGCTTAGAAATTAATAAGAACACTGAAGCTTTCTTT
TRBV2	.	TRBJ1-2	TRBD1	CASSPQGARGYTF	TGTGCCAGCAGTCCACAGGGGGCGCGCGGCTACACCTTC
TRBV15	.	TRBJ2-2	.	CATSRDTGGVELFF	TGTGCCACCAGCAGAGACACAGGGGGGGTGGAGCTGTTTTTT
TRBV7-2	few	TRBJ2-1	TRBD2	CASSFGGLAGGGQFF	TGTGCCAGCAGCTTTGGGGGACTAGCGGGAGGTGGGCAGTTCTTC
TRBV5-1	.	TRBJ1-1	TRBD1	CASSSDGQGNTEAFF	TGCGCCAGCAGCTCCGACGGACAGGGGAACACTGAAGCTTTCTTT
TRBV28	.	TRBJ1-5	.	CASSLSRRGNQPQHF	TGTGCCAGCAGTTTATCCAGGCGAGGCAATCAGCCCCAGCATTTT
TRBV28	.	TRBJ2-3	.	CASSAQVYTQYF	TGTGCCAGCAGTGCGCAAGTATATACGCAGTATTTT
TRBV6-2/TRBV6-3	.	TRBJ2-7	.	CASSNHRSSYEQYF	TGTGCCAGCAGTAATCACAGGAGCTCCTACGAGCAGTACTTC
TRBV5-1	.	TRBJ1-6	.	CASSHDPDSPNSPLHF	TGCGCCAGCAGCCACGACCCTGACAGTCCAAATTCACCCCTCCACTTT
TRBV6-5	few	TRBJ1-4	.	CASSYSVPATNEKLFF	TGTGCCAGCAGTTACTCGGTCCCGGCAACTAATGAAAAACTGTTTTTT
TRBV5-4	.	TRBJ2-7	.	CASSPDGGLYYEQYF	TGTGCCAGCAGCCCGGACGGGGGACTTTACTACGAGCAGTACTTC
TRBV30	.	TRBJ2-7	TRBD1	CAWSLGTGYEQYF	TGTGCCTGGAGCCTCGGGACAGGGTACGAGCAGTACTTC
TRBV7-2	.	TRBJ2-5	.	CASSPDTETQYF	TGTGCCAGCAGCCCAGATACGGAGACCCAGTACTTC
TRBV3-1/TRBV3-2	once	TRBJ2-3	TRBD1	CASSLGQGGTTQYF	TGTGCCAGCAGCTTGGGACAGGGGGGTACTACGCAGTATTTT
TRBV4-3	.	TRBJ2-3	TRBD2	CASSLRTSGGGDTQYF	TGCGCCAGCAGCCTACGGACTAGCGGGGGGGGTGATACGCAGTATTTT
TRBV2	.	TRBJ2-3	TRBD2	CASSRGGATDTQYF	TGTGCCAGCAGTCGCGGGGGGGCCACAGATACGCAGTATTTT
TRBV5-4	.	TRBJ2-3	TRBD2	CASSLTGGGTDTQYF	TGTGCCAGCAGCTTAACGGGGGGGGGCACAGATACGCAGTATTTT
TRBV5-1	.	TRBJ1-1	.	CASSRGNTEAFF	TGCGCCAGCAGTAGGGGGAACACTGAAGCTTTCTTT
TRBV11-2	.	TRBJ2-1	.	CATSRRGPSDNEQFF	TGTGCCACCAGCCGGCGCGGGCCGAGCGACAATGAGCAGTTCTTC
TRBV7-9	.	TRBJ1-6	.	CASSRFDPGHSSYNSPLHF	TGTGCCAGCAGCCGGTTCGACCCGGGACATAGCTCCTATAATTCACCCCTCCACTTT
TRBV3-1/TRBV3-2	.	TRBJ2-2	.	CASSQYRSRNNTGELFF	TGTGCCAGCAGCCAATACAGATCCCGGAATAACACCGGGGAGCTGTTTTTT
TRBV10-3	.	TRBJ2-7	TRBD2	CAISEGTSGGYEQYF	TGTGCCATCAGTGAAGGGACTAGCGGGGGTTACGAGCAGTACTTC
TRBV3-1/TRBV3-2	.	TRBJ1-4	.	CASSLPYREISTNEKLFF	TGTGCCAGCAGCCTCCCTTACAGGGAGATCTCGACTAATGAAAAACTGTTTTTT
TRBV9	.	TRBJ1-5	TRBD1	CASSVGDGQGGTQPQHF	TGTGCCAGCAGCGTAGGAGACGGACAGGGGGGCACGCAGCCCCAGCATTTT
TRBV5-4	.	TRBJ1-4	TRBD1	CASSPGQINEKLFF	TGTGCCAGCAGCCCGGGACAGATTAATGAAAAACTGTTTTTT
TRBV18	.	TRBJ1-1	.	CASSLTGGTEAFF	TGTGCCAGCTCACTAACCGGGGGGACTGAAGCTTTCTTT
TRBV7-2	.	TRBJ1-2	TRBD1	CASSLWGQAAGDYTF	TGTGCCAGCAGCTTATGGGGACAGGCGGCAGGGGACTACACCTTC
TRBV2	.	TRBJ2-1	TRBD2	CASSGGLGPSSYNEQFF	TGTGCCAGCAGTGGGGGACTAGGTCCGAGCTCCTACAATGAGCAGTTCTTC
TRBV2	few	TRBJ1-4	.	CASSESISGEKLFF	TGTGCCAGCAGTGAAAGTATATCGGGTGAAAAACTGTTTTTT
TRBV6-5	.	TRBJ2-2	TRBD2	CASTAGGAGTGELFF	TGTGCCAGCACAGCCGGGGGGGCTGGCACCGGGGAGCTGTTTTTT
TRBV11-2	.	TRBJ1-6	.	CASSLNGQSPLHF	TGTGCCAGCAGCTTAAACGGTCAATCACCCCTCCACTTT
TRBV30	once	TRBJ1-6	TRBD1	CAWSFTGQGISPLHF	TGTGCCTGGAGTTTTACGGGACAGGGAATTTCACCCCTCCACTTT
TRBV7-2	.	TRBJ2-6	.	CASSPRGGTGANVLTF	TGTGCCAGCAGCCCCCGAGGAGGGACTGGGGCCAACGTCCTGACTTTC
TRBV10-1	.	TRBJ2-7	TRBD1	CASSRDRVHEQYF	TGCGCCAGCAGCCGGGACAGGGTCCACGAGCAGTACTTC
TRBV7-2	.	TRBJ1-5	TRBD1	CASSSRGLGQPQHF	TGTGCCAGCAGCTCCAGGGGGCTGGGTCAGCCCCAGCATTTT
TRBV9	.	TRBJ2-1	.	CASSPRRGNVSYNEQFF	TGTGCCAGCAGTCCGAGGCGGGGAAATGTATCCTACAATGAGCAGTTCTTC
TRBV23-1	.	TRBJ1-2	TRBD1	CASWDSSLYGYTF	TGCGCCAGCTGGGACAGTTCACTCTATGGCTACACCTTC
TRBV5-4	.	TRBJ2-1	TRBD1	CASSGQGYFSNEQFF	TGTGCCAGCAGTGGACAGGGATACTTCTCCAATGAGCAGTTCTTC
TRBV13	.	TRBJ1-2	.	CASSLVTDYGYTF	TGTGCCAGCAGCTTAGTAACGGACTATGGCTACACCTTC
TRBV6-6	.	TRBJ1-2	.	CASSSAGYGYTF	TGTGCCAGCAGTTCGGCAGGGTATGGCTACACCTTC
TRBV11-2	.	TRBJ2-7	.	CASSHLWDTYEQYF	TGTGCCAGCAGCCATCTATGGGACACCTACGAGCAGTACTTC
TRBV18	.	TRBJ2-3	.	CASSPVTVLTDTQYF	TGTGCCAGCTCCCCTGTGACAGTCCTCACAGATACGCAGTATTTT
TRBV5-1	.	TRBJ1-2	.	CASSLEDAGNYGYTF	TGCGCCAGCAGCTTGGAAGATGCAGGGAACTATGGCTACACCTTC
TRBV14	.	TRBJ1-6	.	CASSQRWNRATLSPLHF	TGTGCCAGCAGCCAACGTTGGAACAGGGCGACCCTTTCACCCCTCCACTTT
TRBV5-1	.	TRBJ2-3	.	CASSLQGPDTQYF	TGCGCCAGCAGCTTACAGGGACCAGATACGCAGTATTTT
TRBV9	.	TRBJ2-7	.	CASSGGGLPFTYEQYF	TGTGCCAGCAGCGGCGGCGGGCTACCCTTTACCTACGAGCAGTACTTC
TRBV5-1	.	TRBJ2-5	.	CASSGAVEQETQYF	TGCGCCAGCAGCGGGGCCGTCGAACAGGAGACCCAGTACTTC
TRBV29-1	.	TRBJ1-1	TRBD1	CSVGQGWVNTEAFF	TGCAGCGTTGGACAGGGGTGGGTGAACACTGAAGCTTTCTTT
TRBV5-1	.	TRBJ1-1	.	CASNLRTGTMNTEAFF	TGCGCCAGCAACCTCCGAACCGGGACAATGAACACTGAAGCTTTCTTT
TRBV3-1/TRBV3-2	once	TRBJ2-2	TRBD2	CASSQMGLAGTGELFF	TGTGCCAGCAGCCAGATGGGACTAGCGGGGACCGGGGAGCTGTTTTTT
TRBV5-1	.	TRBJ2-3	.	CASSLGQFTDTQYF	TGCGCCAGCAGCTTGGGACAGTTCACAGATACGCAGTATTTT
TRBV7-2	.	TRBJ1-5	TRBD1	CASSFHVGTGNQPQHF	TGTGCCAGCAGCTTCCATGTGGGGACAGGGAATCAGCCCCAGCATTTT
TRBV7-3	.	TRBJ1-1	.	CASSFEGMGTEAFF	TGTGCCAGCAGCTTTGAGGGCATGGGCACTGAAGCTTTCTTT
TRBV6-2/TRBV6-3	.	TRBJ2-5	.	CASSYPNLRLEQETQYF	TGTGCCAGCAGTTACCCTAACCTTCGTCTAGAGCAAGAGACCCAGTACTTC
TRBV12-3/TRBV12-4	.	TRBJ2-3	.	CASSLEGPDTQYF	TGTGCCAGCAGTTTGGAGGGCCCAGATACGCAGTATTTT
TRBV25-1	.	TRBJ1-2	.	CASSEFIYGYTF	TGTGCCAGCAGTGAATTCATTTATGGCTACACCTTC
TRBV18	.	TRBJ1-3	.	CASSPESISGNTIYF	TGTGCCAGCTCACCAGAGAGCATCTCTGGAAACACCATATATTTT